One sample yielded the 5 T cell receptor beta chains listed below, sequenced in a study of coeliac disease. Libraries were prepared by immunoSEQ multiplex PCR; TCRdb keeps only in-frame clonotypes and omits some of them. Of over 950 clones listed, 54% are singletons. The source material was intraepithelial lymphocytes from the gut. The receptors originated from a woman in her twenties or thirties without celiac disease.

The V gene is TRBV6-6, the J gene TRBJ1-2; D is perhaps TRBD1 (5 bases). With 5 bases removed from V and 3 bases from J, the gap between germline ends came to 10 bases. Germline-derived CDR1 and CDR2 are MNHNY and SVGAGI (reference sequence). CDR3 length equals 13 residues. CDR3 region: CASSPTGDYGYTF. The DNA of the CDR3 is TGTGCCAGCAGTCCCACGGGGGACTATGGCTACACCTTC.

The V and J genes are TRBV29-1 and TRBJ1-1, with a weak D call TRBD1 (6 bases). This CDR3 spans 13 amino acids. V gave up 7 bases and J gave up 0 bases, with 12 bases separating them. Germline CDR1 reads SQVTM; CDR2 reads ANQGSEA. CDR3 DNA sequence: TGCAGCGGCGCCAGGGGTATGAACACTGAAGCTTTCTTT. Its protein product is CSGARGMNTEAFF.

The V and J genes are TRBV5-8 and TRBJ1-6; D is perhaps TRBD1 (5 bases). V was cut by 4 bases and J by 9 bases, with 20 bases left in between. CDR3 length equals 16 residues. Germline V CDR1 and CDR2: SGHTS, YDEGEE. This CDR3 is CASSLPGLDPTSPLHF. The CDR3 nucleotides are TGTGCCAGCAGCCTACCGGGACTCGACCCGACTTCACCCCTCCACTTT.

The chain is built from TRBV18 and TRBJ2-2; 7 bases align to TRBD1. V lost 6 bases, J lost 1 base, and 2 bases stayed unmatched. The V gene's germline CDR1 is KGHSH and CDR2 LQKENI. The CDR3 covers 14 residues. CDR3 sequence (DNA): TGTGCCAGCTCCGCAGGGGGGAACACCGGGGAGCTGTTTTTT. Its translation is CASSAGGNTGELFF.

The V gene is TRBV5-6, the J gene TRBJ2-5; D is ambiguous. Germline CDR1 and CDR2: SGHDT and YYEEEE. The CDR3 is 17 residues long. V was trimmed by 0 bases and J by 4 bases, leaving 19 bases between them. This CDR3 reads CASSLGGGRLNAETQYF. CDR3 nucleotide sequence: TGTGCCAGCAGCTTGGGTGGCGGCAGACTTAACGCAGAGACCCAGTACTTC.